This TCR beta chain was captured in a study of cytomegalovirus exposure and HLA in healthy donors. The method was immunoSEQ multiplex PCR; TCRdb's version includes in-frame clones alone and lacks a portion of them. The data hold approximately 220,000 clones, with approximately 80% observed a single time. This clonotype was sampled from a young woman in good health and CMV-seropositive. Sequencing input: PBMCs.

CDR3 in DNA: TGTGCCAGCAGTTCCCTCAGGCTGTCCGGCTACACCTTC. Amino acid sequence: CASSSLRLSGYTF. J is TRBJ1-2 and V is TRBV6-5; D is undetermined. Trimming left V 4 bases short and J 8 bases short, with 14 bases between. CDR1 is MNHEY, CDR2 SVGAGI, per germline. CDR3 length: 13 amino acids.